Listed here are 7 T cell receptor beta chains from one sample, sequenced in a study of cytomegalovirus exposure and HLA in healthy donors. PCR primers comprised 60 Vbeta and 13 Jbeta primers. TCRdb's table, derived via immunoSEQ multiplex PCR, lists solely in-frame clones and lacks some. The sample shows around 210,000 clones, over 75% of them seen only once. The sample taken for sequencing was PBMCs. The receptor set was obtained from a boy aged 5-17 years in good health and CMV-seronegative.

V gene TRBV5-1 combines with J gene TRBJ2-1, with D maybe TRBD1 (6 bases). Trimming removed 1 base from V and 6 bases from J, with 14 bases in between. This CDR3 spans 15 amino acids. Germline V CDR1 and CDR2: SGHRS, YFSETQ. CDR3 sequence reads: CASSLPQGNSNEQFF. In nucleotides, the CDR3 is TGCGCCAGCAGCTTGCCACAGGGTAATAGCAATGAGCAGTTCTTC. The full variable domain, rest sourced from reference TRBV5-1 and TRBJ2-1, is KAGVTQTPRYLIKTRGQQVTLSCSPISGHRSVSWYQQTPGQGLQFLFEYFSETQRNKGNFPGRFSGRQFSNSRSEMNVSTLELGDSALYLCASSLPQGNSNEQFFGPGTRLTVL.

The chain has TRBV7-2 and TRBJ2-7; tentative D call: TRBD1 (6 bases). From germline, CDR1 is SGHTA and CDR2 FQGNSA. The V end was cut by 5 bases, the J end by 3 bases, with 14 bases between. This CDR3 has 14 amino acids. The CDR3 loop is CASSVQGPLYEQYF. DNA for the CDR3: TGTGCCAGCAGCGTACAGGGCCCCCTCTACGAGCAGTACTTC.

The chain links TRBV7-2 to TRBJ2-2, with no clear D. Trimming removed 5 bases from V and 3 bases from J, with 4 bases in between. The CDR3 spans 12 residues. Germline CDR1 is SGHTA and CDR2 is FQGNSA. The CDR3 here is CASSQYTGELFF. The CDR3 DNA is TGTGCCAGCAGCCAATACACCGGGGAGCTGTTTTTT.

The V call is TRBV25-1, the J call TRBJ2-7; unclear D gene. Deletions cut 8 bases from V and 3 bases from J, with 8 bases between. The CDR3 sequence is 11 residues long. Germline CDR1 and CDR2: MGHDK and SYGVNS. CDR3 DNA sequence: TGTGCCAGCTCGATCGGCTACGAGCAGTACTTC. Amino acid sequence: CASSIGYEQYF.

Concerning this clone: This specimen includes other DNA sequences encoding the same CDR3. The J gene is TRBJ2-7, the V gene TRBV11-2; perhaps TRBD1 as D (5 bases). V was trimmed by 0 bases and J by 0 bases, leaving 9 bases between them. The CDR3 is 15 amino acids. Germline lookup yields CDR1 SGHAT and CDR2 FQNNGV. The CDR3 sequence is CASSLEGRGSYEQYF. Here the CDR3 DNA reads TGTGCCAGCAGCTTAGAGGGTAGGGGCTCCTACGAGCAGTACTTC. Combining the CDR3 with reference TRBV11-2 and TRBJ2-7 gives the whole variable domain EAGVAQSPRYKIIEKRQSVAFWCNPISGHATLYWYQQILGQGPKLLIQFQNNGVVDDSQLPKDRFSAERLKGVDSTLKIQPAKLEDSAVYLCASSLEGRGSYEQYFGPGTRLTVT.

The CDR3 nucleotides are TGCGCCAGCAGCTTGATTCAGAATTTTCAGAACACTGAAGCTTTCTTT. Protein: CASSLIQNFQNTEAFF. The V call is TRBV5-1, the J call TRBJ1-1; no definite D call. Germline-derived CDR1 and CDR2 are SGHRS and YFSETQ. V was trimmed by 1 base and J by 1 base, leaving 14 bases between them. The CDR3 runs 16 residues.

The chain couples TRBV11-2 to TRBJ1-5; D is undetermined. CDR3 length equals 16 residues. CDR1 is SGHAT and CDR2 is FQNNGV in the germline V gene. Trimming cost V 1 base and J 0 bases, with 10 bases left between them. The CDR3 DNA follows: TGTGCCAGCAGCTTAGGGATCGGAGATAGCAATCAGCCCCAGCATTTT. This gives the protein CASSLGIGDSNQPQHF.